The 15 T cell receptor beta chains presented below share a single source sample, sequenced in a study of beta chain features in type 1 diabetes. cDNA synthesis used the whole RNA isolate, giving expressed TCRB sequences. TCRdb's copy holds only in-frame clones and misses some; the assay was immunoSEQ multiplex PCR. Counted here are about 300,000 clones, roughly 8% occurring once; the ten biggest clones make up roughly 1%. Sequencing was performed on central memory CD4+ T cells from blood. These receptors all come from a woman aged 18-35 years in good health.

The chain employs TRBV25-1 and TRBJ1-4, with 7 nucleotides matching TRBD1. The CDR3 has 15 residues. Germline-derived CDR1 and CDR2 are MGHDK and SYGVNS. V shed 2 bases, J shed 8 bases, and the junction held 8 bases outside the gene matches. In nucleotides, the CDR3 is TGTGCCAGCAGTGAAGGACGACAGGGCGGAGAAAAACTGTTTTTT. Protein sequence: CASSEGRQGGEKLFF. Full variable domain (missing parts from reference TRBV25-1 and TRBJ1-4): EADIYQTPRYLVIGTGKKITLECSQTMGHDKMYWYQQDPGMELHLIHYSYGVNSTEKGDLSSESTVSRIRTEHFPLTLESARPSHTSQYLCASSEGRQGGEKLFFGSGTQLSVL.

The rearrangement links TRBV7-6 to TRBJ2-2, with D possibly being TRBD1 or TRBD2 (5 bases each). CDR3 size: 13 residues. The germline V and J ends were trimmed by 3 bases and 6 bases, with 8 bases remaining between them. Germline assignment: CDR1 SGHVS and CDR2 FNYEAQ. CDR3 region: CASSLGVAGELFF. CDR3 bases: TGTGCCAGCAGCTTGGGGGTGGCCGGGGAGCTGTTTTTT.

This rearrangement joins TRBV9 to TRBJ2-5; D tentatively reads TRBD1 or TRBD2 (5 bases each). V lost 2 bases and J lost 5, with 13 bases in between. Germline lookup yields CDR1 SGDLS and CDR2 YYNGEE. The CDR3 has 14 amino acids. The chain's CDR3 is CASSVIGASETQYF. DNA of the CDR3: TGTGCCAGCAGCGTCATCGGGGCGAGCGAGACCCAGTACTTC.

The chain couples TRBV7-2 to TRBJ2-1; 8 positions match TRBD2. The CDR3 extends over 19 amino acids. Germline values: CDR1 SGHTA, CDR2 FQGNSA. The ends lost 1 base at V and 8 bases at J; junction bases unmatched: 19. CDR3 in amino acids: CASSLGPPHERGYLDEQFF. CDR3 sequence (DNA): TGTGCCAGCAGCTTAGGCCCCCCCCACGAGCGGGGGTACCTCGATGAGCAGTTCTTC. The whole variable domain, remainder taken from reference TRBV7-2 and TRBJ2-1, is GAGVSQSPSNKVTEKGKDVELRCDPISGHTALYWYRQSLGQGLEFLIYFQGNSAPDKSGLPSDRFSAERTGGSVSTLTIQRTQQEDSAVYLCASSLGPPHERGYLDEQFFGPGTRLTVL.

This clone was picked up many times. The chain recombines TRBV7-2 with TRBJ2-2; 10 bases line up with TRBD2. The CDR3 extends over 16 amino acids. CDR1 is SGHTA, CDR2 FQGNSA, per germline. Trimming at V came to 4 bases and at J to 8 bases, leaving 10 bases not matched to a gene. CDR3 amino acids: CASSWWLAGVAGELFF. The CDR3, as DNA: TGTGCCAGCAGCTGGTGGCTAGCGGGAGTGGCGGGGGAGCTGTTTTTT. Looking up the rest from reference TRBV7-2 and TRBJ2-2 gives the full variable domain: GAGVSQSPSNKVTEKGKDVELRCDPISGHTALYWYRQSLGQGLEFLIYFQGNSAPDKSGLPSDRFSAERTGGSVSTLTIQRTQQEDSAVYLCASSWWLAGVAGELFFGEGSRLTVL.

This clone turned up a few times. The chain has TRBV6-1 and TRBJ2-5, with 7 nucleotides matching TRBD1. Germline V gene sequence: CDR1 MNHNS, CDR2 SASEGT. The junction had 3 bases not matched to a gene; V was cut back by 7 bases and J by 1 base. The CDR3 covers 13 residues. CDR3 region: CASNRGFQETQYF. The CDR3 region has the DNA TGTGCCAGCAACAGGGGTTTCCAAGAGACCCAGTACTTC.

This clone was picked up many times. V gene TRBV7-2 combines with J gene TRBJ2-1; D possibly uses TRBD1 or TRBD2 (5 bases each). CDR3 length: 15 residues. CDR1 is SGHTA and CDR2 is FQGNSA in the germline V gene. Trimming removed 8 bases from V and 9 bases from J, with 23 bases in between. The CDR3 DNA reads as TGTGCCAGCGGACAACCCGGGGCGGCTAGGAGTGAGCAGTTCTTC. Amino acid sequence: CASGQPGAARSEQFF.

This clone occurred a few times. This chain connects TRBV2 to TRBJ1-6; D remains unclear. Germline CDR1 is SNHLY and CDR2 is FYNNEI. V dropped 4 bases and J dropped 7 bases, with 8 bases sitting between them. This CDR3 is 13 amino acids long. CDR3 region: CASSGWLNSPLHF. The CDR3 DNA is TGTGCCAGCAGTGGCTGGTTGAATTCACCCCTCCACTTT.

This clone was recorded at least ten times. The chain joins TRBV18 to TRBJ2-7; 7 nucleotides line up with TRBD1. Unmatched junction bases numbered 6, after V lost 6 bases and J lost 1 base. The CDR3 has 14 amino acids. Germline lookup yields CDR1 KGHSH and CDR2 LQKENI. The CDR3 region has the DNA TGTGCCAGCTCCACCGGGACAGCGTCCTACGAGCAGTACTTC. Translating gives CASSTGTASYEQYF. The variable domain in full, with the rest retrieved from reference TRBV18 and TRBJ2-7, is NAGVMQNPRHLVRRRGQEARLRCSPMKGHSHVYWYRQLPEEGLKFMVYLQKENIIDESGMPKERFSAEFPKEGPSILRIQQVVRGDSAAYFCASSTGTASYEQYFGPGTRLTVT.

This clone occurred many times. The J gene is TRBJ2-6, the V gene TRBV5-1; D perhaps matches TRBD1 (5 bases). The CDR3 totals 18 residues. The germline V and J ends were trimmed by 4 bases and 3 bases, with 20 bases remaining between them. CDR1 and CDR2 (germline): SGHRS, YFSETQ. CDR3 protein: CASSDKLTGSNGANVLTF. CDR3 bases: TGCGCCAGCAGCGACAAGCTAACAGGTTCGAATGGGGCCAACGTCCTGACTTTC. Looking up the rest from reference TRBV5-1 and TRBJ2-6 gives the full variable domain: KAGVTQTPRYLIKTRGQQVTLSCSPISGHRSVSWYQQTPGQGLQFLFEYFSETQRNKGNFPGRFSGRQFSNSRSEMNVSTLELGDSALYLCASSDKLTGSNGANVLTFGAGSRLTVL.

Only a few counts were recorded for this clone. This rearrangement joins TRBV4-1 to TRBJ2-5; 7 bases are shared with TRBD1. The CDR3 is 15 residues long. J lost 5 bases, V lost 6 bases, and 12 bases had no gene match. CDR1 and CDR2 (germline): MGHRA, YSYEKL. CDR3 amino acids: CASRNLIGGAETQYF. CDR3 bases: TGCGCCAGCAGGAACCTGATAGGGGGCGCGGAGACCCAGTACTTC.

This clone occurred a few times. The CDR3 spells CATSRDGAPDQPQHF. The DNA of the CDR3 is TGTGCCACCAGCAGAGATGGAGCCCCCGATCAGCCCCAGCATTTT. The chain has TRBV15 and TRBJ1-5; unclear D gene. With 0 bases removed from V and 5 bases from J, the gap between germline ends came to 11 bases. Germline CDR1 and CDR2: LNHNV and YYDKDF (reference sequence). This CDR3 spans 15 amino acids.

This clone has more than one count but fewer than ten. The V gene is TRBV7-2, the J gene TRBJ2-7; weak D call: TRBD2 (6 bases). The V gene's germline CDR1 is SGHTA and CDR2 FQGNSA. The CDR3 covers 18 residues. The V end lost 2 bases, the J end lost 0 bases, and 20 bases lay between the germline ends. For the CDR3, the DNA is TGTGCCAGCAGCTTACCTAGCGCCGGTCGGGTTTACTCCTACGAGCAGTACTTC. Translated: CASSLPSAGRVYSYEQYF.

The V gene is TRBV7-9, the J gene TRBJ1-4; 7 bases line up with TRBD1. V trimming: 5 bases; J trimming: 7 bases; junction bases outside the gene matches: 7. Germline V gives CDR1 SEHNR, CDR2 FQNEAQ (reference sequence). The CDR3 totals 14 residues. The CDR3 DNA is TGTGCCAGCAGCCAGACCCAGGGGGGTGAAAAACTGTTTTTT. Its translation: CASSQTQGGEKLFF.

This clone occurred a few times. The V call is TRBV7-9, the J call TRBJ2-3; D is unresolved. V shed 4 bases and J shed 0 bases, with 11 bases lying between them. The germline V gene has CDR1 SEHNR and CDR2 FQNEAQ (reference sequence). This CDR3 has 15 residues. The CDR3 reads CASSSPAKSTDTQYF. The CDR3 DNA sequence: TGTGCCAGCAGCTCTCCGGCAAAAAGCACAGATACGCAGTATTTT.